The clone carrying this T cell receptor beta chain was counted a single time. The antigen is unknown. This sample was taken from a study of T cell repertoires in cytomegalovirus infection. Across the whole study: CMV epitopes used comprised recently identified HLA-C-restricted ones and well-studied HLA-B-restricted ones. Indicated by public TCR beta signatures were CMV infection and matching HLA type. Study-wide results and caveats: Dominant in the ex vivo response were TCR beta clonotypes restricted by HLA-C and specific for CMV. Of the TCR beta families, the public ones yielded a cumulative frequency that identified carriers of CMV plus the relevant HLA.

One entry per CDR3 protein, called by TCRdb with MiXCR from the reads. The data contain hundreds of thousands of distinct CDR3 sequences, 25% to 30% of them singletons. The receptor was isolated from a human donor in good health (CMV status not recorded). Some clones in this sample may be carry-over from other donors' samples. The input for sequencing was cultured PBMCs, taken from culture after CMV antigen stimulation.

CDR3 protein: CASSPPRGANANTGELFF. The CDR3 DNA is TGTGCCAGCTCACCCCCCAGGGGAGCAAACGCGAACACCGGGGAGCTGTTTTTT. This chain uses TRBV18 with TRBJ2-2; D might be TRBD1 (6 bases). The CDR3 length is 18 residues. Germline V lookup: CDR1 KGHSH, CDR2 LQKENI. V was clipped by 3 bases and J by 0 bases, with 17 bases between them.